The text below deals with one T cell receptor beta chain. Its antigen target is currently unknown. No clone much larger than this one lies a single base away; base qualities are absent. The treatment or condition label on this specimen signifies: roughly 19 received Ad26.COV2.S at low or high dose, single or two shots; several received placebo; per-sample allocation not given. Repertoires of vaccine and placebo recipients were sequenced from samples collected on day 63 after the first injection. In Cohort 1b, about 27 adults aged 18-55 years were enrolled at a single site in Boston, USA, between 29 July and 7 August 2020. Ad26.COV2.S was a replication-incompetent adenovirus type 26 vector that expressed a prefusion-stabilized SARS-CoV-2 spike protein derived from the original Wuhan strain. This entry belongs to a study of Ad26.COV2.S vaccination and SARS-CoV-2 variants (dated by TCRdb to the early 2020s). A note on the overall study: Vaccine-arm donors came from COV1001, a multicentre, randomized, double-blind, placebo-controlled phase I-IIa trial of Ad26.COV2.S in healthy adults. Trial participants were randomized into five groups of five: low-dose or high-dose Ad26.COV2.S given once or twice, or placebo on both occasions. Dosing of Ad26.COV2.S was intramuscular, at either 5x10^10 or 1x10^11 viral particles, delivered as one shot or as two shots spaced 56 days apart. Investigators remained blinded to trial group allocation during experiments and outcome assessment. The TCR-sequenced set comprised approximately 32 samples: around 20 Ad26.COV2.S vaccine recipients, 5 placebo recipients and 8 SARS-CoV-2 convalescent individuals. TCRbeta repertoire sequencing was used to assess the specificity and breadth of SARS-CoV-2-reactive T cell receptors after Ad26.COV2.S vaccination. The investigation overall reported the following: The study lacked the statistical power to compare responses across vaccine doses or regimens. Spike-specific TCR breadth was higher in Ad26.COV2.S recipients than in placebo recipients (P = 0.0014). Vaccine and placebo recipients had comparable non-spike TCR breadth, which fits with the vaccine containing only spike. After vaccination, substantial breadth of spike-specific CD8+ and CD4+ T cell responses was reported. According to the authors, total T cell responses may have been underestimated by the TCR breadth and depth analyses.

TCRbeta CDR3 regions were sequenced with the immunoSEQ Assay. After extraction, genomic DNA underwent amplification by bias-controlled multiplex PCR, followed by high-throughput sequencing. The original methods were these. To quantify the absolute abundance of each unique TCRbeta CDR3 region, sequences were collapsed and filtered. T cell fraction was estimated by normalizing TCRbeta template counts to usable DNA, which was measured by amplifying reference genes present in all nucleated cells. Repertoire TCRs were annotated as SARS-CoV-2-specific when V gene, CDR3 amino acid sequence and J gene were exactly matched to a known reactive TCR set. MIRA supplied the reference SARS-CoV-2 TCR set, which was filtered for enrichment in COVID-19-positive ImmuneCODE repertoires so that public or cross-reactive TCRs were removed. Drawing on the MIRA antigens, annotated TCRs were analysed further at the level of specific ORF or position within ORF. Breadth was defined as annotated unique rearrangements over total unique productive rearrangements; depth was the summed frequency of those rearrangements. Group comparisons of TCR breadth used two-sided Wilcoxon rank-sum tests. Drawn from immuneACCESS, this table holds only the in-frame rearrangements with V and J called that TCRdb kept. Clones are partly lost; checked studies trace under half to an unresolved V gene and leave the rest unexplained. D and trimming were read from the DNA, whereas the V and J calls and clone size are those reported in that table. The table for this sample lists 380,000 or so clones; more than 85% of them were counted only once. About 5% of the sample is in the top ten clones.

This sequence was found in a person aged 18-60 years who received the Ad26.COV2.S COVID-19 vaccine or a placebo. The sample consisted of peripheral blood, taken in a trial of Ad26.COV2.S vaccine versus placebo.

The nucleotides read TGTGCCAGCAGCTTAGATCCGCTGGTTAGCAATGAGCAGTTCTTC. Protein translation: CASSLDPLVSNEQFF. Recombination linked TRBV11-2 to TRBJ2-1; the D gene is not confidently resolved. The CDR3 numbers 15 residues from cysteine through phenylalanine. Of the read, only the CDR3 DNA is kept; its 45 bases are in frame from base 1. The V and J ends are trimmed by 0 bases and 6 bases, leaving 12 bases between them. The germline V gene encodes CDR1 SGHAT and CDR2 FQNNGV. Outside the CDR3, residues come from the reference TRBV11-2 and TRBJ2-1 proteins, so the full variable domain is: EAGVAQSPRYKIIEKRQSVAFWCNPISGHATLYWYQQILGQGPKLLIQFQNNGVVDDSQLPKDRFSAERLKGVDSTLKIQPAKLEDSAVYLCASSLDPLVSNEQFFGPGTRLTVL.